These T cell receptor beta chains were read from a single sample in a study of T cells in Graves' hyperthyroidism and ophthalmopathy. TCRdb reprocessed the multiplex PCR reads with MiXCR, giving one entry per CDR3 protein. In the table there are 300,000 to 450,000 distinct CDR3 sequences, over 10% of which are singletons. The sequencing input was blood. These receptor sequences come from a woman between 18 and 29 years old with Graves' hyperthyroidism. CDR3s include the opening cysteine and the closing phenylalanine or tryptophan. A D gene is named only where the DNA matches it firmly. Size tells how often a clone was seen (once, few, many) or the class of an expanded clone, and some rows leave it out.

v_gene	abundance	d_gene	j_gene	CDR3nt	CDR3aa
TRBV12-3/TRBV12-4	many	TRBD1	TRBJ2-3	TGTGCCAGCAGTTCGCAGGGGGCTGCCACAGATACGCAGTATTTT	CASSSQGAATDTQYF
TRBV3-1	many	NA	TRBJ1-1	TGTGCCAGCAGCCTGACAAGTGGTGCTGAAGCTTTCTTT	CASSLTSGAEAFF
TRBV4-1	NA	NA	TRBJ2-3	TGCGCCAGCAGCCCGCTTAGGGGGTCAGATACGCAGTATTTT	CASSPLRGSDTQYF
TRBV9	many	TRBD2	TRBJ2-1	TGTGCCAGCAGGGGACGGGAGGTTGAGCAGTTCTTC	CASRGREVEQFF
TRBV18	NA	TRBD1	TRBJ1-6	TGTGCCAGCTCACCGTTCACAGGGGGCGAATCCTATAATTCACCCCTCCACTTT	CASSPFTGGESYNSPLHF
TRBV5-6	many	NA	TRBJ1-1	TGTGCCAGCAGTTATGGGACGGAAGCTTTCTTT	CASSYGTEAFF
TRBV10-3	many	NA	TRBJ2-1	TGTGCCATCAGTGGGACAACACTAGCCGACAATGAGCAGTTCTTC	CAISGTTLADNEQFF
TRBV19	few	TRBD2	TRBJ2-7	TGTGCCAGTAGCCCCCAATTGACTAGCGGGGACTCCTACGAGCAGTACTTC	CASSPQLTSGDSYEQYF
TRBV20-1	many	TRBD1	TRBJ1-1	TGCAGTGCTAGTGCCGGACAGGCGTCTTGGAACACTGAAGCTTTCTTT	CSASAGQASWNTEAFF
TRBV6-2/TRBV6-3	NA	TRBD1	TRBJ1-6	TGTGCCAGCAGTGGACAGGGGGGTAATTCACCCCTCCACTTT	CASSGQGGNSPLHF
TRBV28	many	NA	TRBJ1-2	TGTGCCAGCAGTCTCCGACAGATGACCGACTATGGCTACACCTTC	CASSLRQMTDYGYTF
TRBV12-3/TRBV12-4	many	TRBD1	TRBJ1-5	TGTGCCAGCAGTCACAGGGGCGGGAATCAGCCCCAGCATTTT	CASSHRGGNQPQHF
TRBV2	many	NA	TRBJ1-1	TGTGCCAGCGGCGTGGACGGTTACACTGAAGCTTTCTTT	CASGVDGYTEAFF
TRBV6-1	many	NA	TRBJ1-2	TGTGCCAGCGCGGGGGATCGATATGGCTACACCTTC	CASAGDRYGYTF
TRBV18	many	TRBD2	TRBJ2-7	TGTGCCAGCTCACAAGGGGGTAGCGGGAGTATCTACGAGCAGTACTTC	CASSQGGSGSIYEQYF
TRBV2	NA	NA	TRBJ2-3	TGTGCCAGCAGTGAAGAGATAGCTCTAACCGCAGATACGCAGTATTTT	CASSEEIALTADTQYF
TRBV20-1	many	TRBD2	TRBJ2-3	TGCAGTGCTAGAGGAGCGGGAGGGCCTACTAGCACAGATACGCAGTATTTT	CSARGAGGPTSTDTQYF
TRBV12-3/TRBV12-4	many	TRBD1	TRBJ1-3	TGTGCCAGTGGCGCGGGACAGCTTCTAGTCGGAAACACCATATATTTT	CASGAGQLLVGNTIYF
TRBV2	many	NA	TRBJ2-1	TGTGCCAGCAGATCACGGGAAAAGTTCTTC	CASRSREKFF
TRBV12-3/TRBV12-4	many	TRBD2	TRBJ2-5	TGTGCCAGCGGCTTCATCGAGCGGGGAGAGACCCAGTACTTC	CASGFIERGETQYF
TRBV20-1	many	TRBD1	TRBJ2-4	TGCAGTGCCCCGGATGGGACAGGGAGAAACATTCAGTACTTC	CSAPDGTGRNIQYF
TRBV5-4	few	NA	TRBJ2-3	TGTGCCAGCAGCACGGACATCAGCCCCTGGGATACGCAGTATTTT	CASSTDISPWDTQYF
TRBV20-1	many	NA	TRBJ2-7	TGCAGTGCTACTCCCGACGCTGTCGCCTGGTACGAGCAGTACTTC	CSATPDAVAWYEQYF
TRBV12-3/TRBV12-4	many	TRBD1	TRBJ1-3	TGTGCCAGCAGTCCGCGAACAGGGGGCTCTTTTGGAAACACCATATATTTT	CASSPRTGGSFGNTIYF
TRBV19	NA	TRBD1	TRBJ1-5	TGTGCCAGTACCGACAGGGTGGGGCGCAATCAGCCCCAGCATTTT	CASTDRVGRNQPQHF
TRBV14	many	NA	TRBJ2-2	TGTGCCAGCAGCCAAGACGGACGGATCAAGGGCGGGGAGCTGTTTTTT	CASSQDGRIKGGELFF
TRBV5-5	few	TRBD2	TRBJ2-5	TGTGCCAGCAGCCCGGGACTAGCCATAGAGACCCAGTACTTC	CASSPGLAIETQYF
TRBV6-1	NA	TRBD2	TRBJ2-7	TGTGCCAGCAGAAGACTAGCGGGGGGGCACGAGCAGTACTTC	CASRRLAGGHEQYF
TRBV2	NA	NA	TRBJ1-2	TGTGCCAGCAGCCTTTCCCCCAGTTATGGCTACACCTTC	CASSLSPSYGYTF
TRBV10-2	many	NA	TRBJ1-6	TGCGCCAGCAGAAGCCTCGAAGCATTCGACAGGCCTCGGGAACCCCTCCACTTT	CASRSLEAFDRPREPLHF
TRBV3-1	many	NA	TRBJ1-1	TGTGCCAGCAGCCAAGTGGCACCGAACACTGAAGCTTTCTTT	CASSQVAPNTEAFF
TRBV6-1	many	NA	TRBJ2-3	TGTGCCAGCAGTGAATTAAGGGGGGTGAACACAGATACGCAGTATTTT	CASSELRGVNTDTQYF
TRBV18	many	TRBD2	TRBJ2-5	TGTGCCAGCTCACTTCTAGCGGGGGTTACGGAGACCCAGTACTTC	CASSLLAGVTETQYF
TRBV28	many	NA	TRBJ2-2	TGTGCCAGCACTATCCCGGGGGCCGGGGAGCTGTTTTTT	CASTIPGAGELFF
TRBV7-8	many	NA	TRBJ2-7	TGTGCCAGCAGCGCGGACTACTCCTACGAGCAGTACTTC	CASSADYSYEQYF
TRBV19	many	TRBD2	TRBJ2-1	TGTGCCAGTAGTATGTCTAGCGGGAGTCACAATGAGCAGTTCTTC	CASSMSSGSHNEQFF
TRBV19	many	NA	TRBJ1-5	TGTGCCAGTAGTAGCAGGGTCGGGCGAACAAGATGGGTGGGGCCGATCGGCAATCAGCCCCAGCATTTT	CASSSRVGRTRWVGPIGNQPQHF
TRBV2	many	NA	TRBJ1-1	TGTGCCAGCAGCTGGTGGGGCGAGACTGAAGCTTTCTTT	CASSWWGETEAFF
TRBV30	NA	NA	TRBJ1-3	TGTGCCTGGAGTAGGTTGCTGCTAAAAGCCACCGCTGGAAACACCATATATTTT	CAWSRLLLKATAGNTIYF
TRBV12-3/TRBV12-4	many	NA	TRBJ2-7	TGTGCCAGCAGTCTAGAACAGGGCCACGAGCAGTACTTC	CASSLEQGHEQYF
TRBV5-5	many	TRBD1	TRBJ2-7	TGTGCCAGCAGCTTGGACTTCATGGGACAGACCTACGAGCAGTACTTC	CASSLDFMGQTYEQYF
TRBV7-3	many	NA	TRBJ2-3	TGTGCCAGCAGCGACTACACAGATACGCAGTATTTT	CASSDYTDTQYF
TRBV25-1	many	NA	TRBJ2-5	TGTGCCAGCAGTGAATTGTACGGGGCCGAGACCCAGTACTTC	CASSELYGAETQYF
TRBV6-1	many	NA	TRBJ2-2	TGTGCCAGCAGAGCAAGGAACCTGGACACCGGGGAGCTGTTTTTT	CASRARNLDTGELFF
TRBV7-2	many	NA	TRBJ2-2	TGTGCCAGCAGCTTGTTTGGGAACACCGGGGAGCTGTTTTTT	CASSLFGNTGELFF
TRBV6-1	NA	NA	TRBJ1-5	TGTGCCAGCAGCCCACGTCACCCAGGGTTTCAGCCCCAGCATTTT	CASSPRHPGFQPQHF
TRBV2	many	TRBD1	TRBJ1-2	TGTGCCAGCAGTGAGGACAGGGGGCGCGATGGCTACACCTTC	CASSEDRGRDGYTF
TRBV28	few	NA	TRBJ1-4	TGTGCCACCACGACAGCCGGAGCAACTAATGAAAAACTGTTTTTT	CATTTAGATNEKLFF
TRBV11-2	many	NA	TRBJ1-5	TGTGCCAGCAGCTTAGACAGAGATCAGCCCCAGCATTTT	CASSLDRDQPQHF
TRBV14	once	TRBD1	TRBJ2-1	TGTGCCAGCAGCCGACCGGGACAGGGGGACTACAATGAGCAGTTCTTC	CASSRPGQGDYNEQFF
TRBV20-1	NA	NA	TRBJ1-3	TGCAGTGCTAGGCAGGTTCGGTCTGTGGACACCATATATTTT	CSARQVRSVDTIYF
TRBV7-7	many	NA	TRBJ2-5	TGTGCTAGCAGCTTAGCATTGTGGGAGACCCAGTACTTC	CASSLALWETQYF
TRBV27	NA	NA	TRBJ2-2	TGTGCCAGCAGTCCGGGGGACGCGGGGGAGCTGTTTTTT	CASSPGDAGELFF
TRBV7-2	many	NA	TRBJ2-3	TGTGCCAGCAGCTCGAACCCGGGACTTAGCACAGATACGCAGTATTTT	CASSSNPGLSTDTQYF
TRBV12-3/TRBV12-4	many	TRBD2	TRBJ2-3	TGTGCCAGCAGACCTCCGGGACTAGATACAGATACGCAGTATTTT	CASRPPGLDTDTQYF
TRBV2	NA	TRBD1	TRBJ1-2	TGTGCCAGCAGGGTGACAGGGACTGACTATGGCTACACCTTC	CASRVTGTDYGYTF
TRBV5-8	few	NA	TRBJ2-6	TGTGCCAGCAGCCCACCCTCGGGTGTTTCTGGGGCCAACGTCCTGACTTTC	CASSPPSGVSGANVLTF
TRBV12-3/TRBV12-4	many	NA	TRBJ1-1	TGTGCCAGCAGTTTAAACTACGAAGCTTTCTTT	CASSLNYEAFF
TRBV28	NA	NA	TRBJ1-2	TGTGCCAGCAGTTCCCAAGCATTAGCGGGTGGCTACACCTTC	CASSSQALAGGYTF